The rows below give T cell receptor beta chains drawn from one sample of a study of cytomegalovirus exposure and HLA in healthy donors. The protocol was immunoSEQ multiplex PCR, while the TCRdb copy is restricted to in-frame clones and leaves out a portion. The sample yields about 130,000 clones, around four fifths seen once. Sequencing was performed on PBMCs. These receptors were obtained from a woman in her thirties or forties in good health and CMV-seropositive. Each CDR3 is given without its conserved first and last residue.

CDR3aa: ASGPPPLGTGELF; j_gene: TRBJ2-2; v_gene: TRBV12-5
CDR3aa: ASSTDRENQPQH; j_gene: TRBJ1-5; v_gene: TRBV7-9
CDR3aa: ASSPDRGRNNGQF; j_gene: TRBJ2-1; v_gene: TRBV6-5
CDR3aa: ASSLQGVTDTQY; j_gene: TRBJ2-3; v_gene: TRBV5-4
CDR3aa: SAKLVGEQF; j_gene: TRBJ2-1; v_gene: TRBV20-1
CDR3aa: ASSLEQGKNTEAF; j_gene: TRBJ1-1; v_gene: TRBV5-1
CDR3aa: AWSVLRHYEQY; j_gene: TRBJ2-7; v_gene: TRBV30
CDR3aa: ASSPSDRGQKDTQY; j_gene: TRBJ2-3; v_gene: TRBV18
CDR3aa: AISDFQDQPQH; j_gene: TRBJ1-5; v_gene: TRBV10-3
CDR3aa: ASGIVERNEQF; j_gene: TRBJ2-1; v_gene: TRBV19
CDR3aa: ASSPATSGIASYEQY; j_gene: TRBJ2-7; v_gene: TRBV5-6
CDR3aa: ASSLPLGTDGAF; j_gene: TRBJ1-1; v_gene: TRBV28
CDR3aa: AWNQLTGVHTEAF; j_gene: TRBJ1-1; v_gene: TRBV30
CDR3aa: SSSLVGETQY; j_gene: TRBJ2-5; v_gene: TRBV7-9
CDR3aa: ASSLGWGTSGISYNEQF; j_gene: TRBJ2-1; v_gene: TRBV11-2
CDR3aa: ASSIVNSAGGNEQF; j_gene: TRBJ2-1; v_gene: TRBV19
CDR3aa: ASRAPVAGRSSEQY; j_gene: TRBJ2-7; v_gene: TRBV6-6
CDR3aa: AWGENQETQY; j_gene: TRBJ2-5; v_gene: TRBV30
CDR3aa: ASSLDSGSAGNTIY; j_gene: TRBJ1-3; v_gene: TRBV18
CDR3aa: ASFGRGTYEQY; j_gene: TRBJ2-7; v_gene: TRBV5-6
CDR3aa: ASIGQGGNQPQH; j_gene: TRBJ1-5; v_gene: TRBV4-3
CDR3aa: ASSASGSRSDTQY; j_gene: TRBJ2-3; v_gene: TRBV6-5
CDR3aa: ASSPDSRNTGELF; j_gene: TRBJ2-2; v_gene: TRBV7-3
CDR3aa: ASQPTGTSETQY; j_gene: TRBJ2-5; v_gene: TRBV27
CDR3aa: ASTDRNSPLH; j_gene: TRBJ1-6; v_gene: TRBV6-5
CDR3aa: AWSRQNNQPQH; j_gene: TRBJ1-5; v_gene: TRBV30
CDR3aa: ASSLGPGRNEKLF; j_gene: TRBJ1-4; v_gene: TRBV7-7
CDR3aa: ASSYSRLAGEQY; j_gene: TRBJ2-7; v_gene: TRBV6-5
CDR3aa: ASSLVAGGTSGNTIY; j_gene: TRBJ1-3; v_gene: TRBV11-2
CDR3aa: ASSLTGGTETQY; j_gene: TRBJ2-5; v_gene: TRBV7-6
CDR3aa: ASSRQAGQGGGEKLF; j_gene: TRBJ1-4; v_gene: TRBV4-2
CDR3aa: ASSSFVMRDYNEQF; j_gene: TRBJ2-1; v_gene: TRBV13
CDR3aa: ASSLRVGLATTLNTGELF; j_gene: TRBJ2-2; v_gene: TRBV28
CDR3aa: ASSFPGKSYEQY; j_gene: TRBJ2-7; v_gene: TRBV7-8
CDR3aa: ASSHYRGGTQY; j_gene: TRBJ2-5; v_gene: TRBV5-5
CDR3aa: ASSLSGTGISNEQF; j_gene: TRBJ2-1; v_gene: TRBV5-1
CDR3aa: ASSPGGGRGPYEQY; j_gene: TRBJ2-7; v_gene: TRBV7-2
CDR3aa: ASIPGTVNTGELF; j_gene: TRBJ2-2; v_gene: TRBV19
CDR3aa: ASSFGTGRGTEAF; j_gene: TRBJ1-1; v_gene: TRBV13
CDR3aa: ASAEQGSGYT; j_gene: TRBJ1-2; v_gene: TRBV5-1
CDR3aa: ASSQPGTGIYGYT; j_gene: TRBJ1-2; v_gene: TRBV28
CDR3aa: ASSQSRTPPIEQY; j_gene: TRBJ2-7; v_gene: TRBV4-1
CDR3aa: ASGREGYEQY; j_gene: TRBJ2-7; v_gene: TRBV28
CDR3aa: ASSKGEDTPGYT; j_gene: TRBJ1-2; v_gene: TRBV21-1
CDR3aa: ASSIGAGRGYYNEQF; j_gene: TRBJ2-1; v_gene: TRBV19
CDR3aa: ASSPPVAGVGYEQY; j_gene: TRBJ2-7; v_gene: TRBV7-9
CDR3aa: ASSLTDNEQF; j_gene: TRBJ2-1; v_gene: TRBV5-6
CDR3aa: ASSAGSGWSSYNEQF; j_gene: TRBJ2-1; v_gene: TRBV9
CDR3aa: ASSQDRGREAF; j_gene: TRBJ1-1; v_gene: TRBV4-1
CDR3aa: ASSLWRAGYEQY; j_gene: TRBJ2-7; v_gene: TRBV27
CDR3aa: ASSLELESSYNEQF; j_gene: TRBJ2-1; v_gene: TRBV5-6